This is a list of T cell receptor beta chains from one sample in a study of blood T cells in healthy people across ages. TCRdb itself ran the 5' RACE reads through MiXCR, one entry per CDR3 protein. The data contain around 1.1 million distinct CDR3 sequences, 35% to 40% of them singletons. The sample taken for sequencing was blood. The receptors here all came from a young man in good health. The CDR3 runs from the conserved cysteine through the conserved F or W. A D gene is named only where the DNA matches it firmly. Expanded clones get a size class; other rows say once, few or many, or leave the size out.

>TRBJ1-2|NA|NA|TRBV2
TGTGCCAGCAGTGAAAGGACAGTCCAGGACTATGGCTACAACTTC
CASSERTVQDYGYNF
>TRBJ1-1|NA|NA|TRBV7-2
TGTGCCAGCAGCTCTCAACTTCAGGGAGAAGCTTTCTTT
CASSSQLQGEAFF
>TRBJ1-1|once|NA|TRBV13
TGTGCCAGCAGCAAGCGGACAGTCCTGAACACTGAAGCTTTCTTT
CASSKRTVLNTEAFF
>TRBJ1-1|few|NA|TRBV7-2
TGTGCCAGCAACCCACAGGGACGGGGCACTGAAGCTTTCTTT
CASNPQGRGTEAFF
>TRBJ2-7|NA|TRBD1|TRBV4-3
TGCGCCAGCAGCCACGGGACAGGGGAACACTACGAGCAGTACTTC
CASSHGTGEHYEQYF
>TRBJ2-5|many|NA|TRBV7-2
TGTGCCAGCAGCAAGCGGGAGACCCAGTACTTC
CASSKRETQYF
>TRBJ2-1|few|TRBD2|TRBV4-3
TGCGCCAGCAGCCAAAGGGTACTAGCGGGGGGCAATGAGCAGTTCTTC
CASSQRVLAGGNEQFF
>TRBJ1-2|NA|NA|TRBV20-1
TGCAGTGCTAGGGCGGGCGGGGCTAGTGGCTACACCTTC
CSARAGGASGYTF
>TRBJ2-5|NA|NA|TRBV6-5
TGTGCCAGCAGTTACTTGGGGGGTAAACAAGAGACCCAGTACTTC
CASSYLGGKQETQYF
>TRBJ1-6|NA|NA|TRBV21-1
TGTGCCAGCAGCAAAGAACTGAAGGGGAGCTCCTATAATTCACCCCTCCACTTT
CASSKELKGSSYNSPLHF
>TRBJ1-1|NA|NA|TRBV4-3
TGCGCCAGCAGCCAAGACCAGGGGTGGATGAACACTGAAGCTTTCTTT
CASSQDQGWMNTEAFF
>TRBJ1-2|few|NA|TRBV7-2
TGTGCCAGCAGCCCAGGAGGGTCCTACCGGGGCTTTTATGGCTACACCTTC
CASSPGGSYRGFYGYTF
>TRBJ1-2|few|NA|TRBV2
TGTGCCAGCAGGATACAGGGCTATGGCTACACCTTC
CASRIQGYGYTF
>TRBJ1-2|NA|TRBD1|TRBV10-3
TGTGCCATCAGTCGGACAGGAGCTAACTATGGCTACACCTTC
CAISRTGANYGYTF
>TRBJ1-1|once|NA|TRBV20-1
TGCAGTGCTAGAGATGCCCAGGTGGGGGCTAAAGCTTTCTTT
CSARDAQVGAKAFF
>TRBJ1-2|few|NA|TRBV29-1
TGCAGCGTTGACGGTACAGGGTACCCAGGGACGGGCTACACCTTC
CSVDGTGYPGTGYTF
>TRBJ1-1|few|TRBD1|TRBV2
TGTGCCAGCAGGGCTACAGGGGGCACTGAAGCTTTCTTT
CASRATGGTEAFF
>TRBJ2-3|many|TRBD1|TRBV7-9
TGCGCCAGCAGCTTGGGACAGTCAAGCACAGATACGCAGTATTTT
CASSLGQSSTDTQYF
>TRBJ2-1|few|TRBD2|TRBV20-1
TGCAGTGCCAAGGCCGGGACTAGCGCGTACAATGAGCAGTTCTTC
CSAKAGTSAYNEQFF
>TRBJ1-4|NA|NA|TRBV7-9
TGTGCCAGCAGCTCTACGAGTAGGGGATCCGCAACTAATGAAAAACTGTTTTTT
CASSSTSRGSATNEKLFF
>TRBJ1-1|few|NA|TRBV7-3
TGTGCCAGCAGCGCCGGGGCGAACACTGAAGCTTTCTTT
CASSAGANTEAFF
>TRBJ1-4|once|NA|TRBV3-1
TGTGCCAGCAGCCAAGATGGGGACTGGAGAAGGGAAAAACTGTTTTTT
CASSQDGDWRREKLFF
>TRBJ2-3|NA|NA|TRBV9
TGTGCCAGCAGCCCCCACCGCACAGATACGCAGTATTTT
CASSPHRTDTQYF
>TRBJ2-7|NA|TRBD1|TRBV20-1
TGCAGTGCCCTCGGGACAGCGAACTCCTACGAGCAGTACTTC
CSALGTANSYEQYF
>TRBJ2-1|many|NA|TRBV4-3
TGCGCCAGCAGCCGAGGGCTAAGGGGACCAACCTCCTACAATGAGCAGTTCTTC
CASSRGLRGPTSYNEQFF
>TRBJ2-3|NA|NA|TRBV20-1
TGCAGTGCTAGAGATTTTCCGAGGGAAAGCACAGATACGCAGTATTTT
CSARDFPRESTDTQYF
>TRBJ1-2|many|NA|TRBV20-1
TGCAGTGTTGGGGGGGACAACGCAAACTATGGCTACACCTTC
CSVGGDNANYGYTF
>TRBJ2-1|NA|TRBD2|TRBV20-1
TGCAGTGCAGCAGGACTAGTTGATGAGCAGTTCTTC
CSAAGLVDEQFF
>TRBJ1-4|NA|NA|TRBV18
TGTGCCAGCTCCCGCCAAGACATCTTGGATGAAAAACTGTTTTTT
CASSRQDILDEKLFF
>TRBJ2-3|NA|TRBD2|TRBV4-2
TGTGCCAGCAGCCAAGATTTGGTGGTGGCTAGCGGGGGAAACACAGATACGCAGTATTTT
CASSQDLVVASGGNTDTQYF
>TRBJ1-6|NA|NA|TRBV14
TGTGCCAGCAGCCCTGCCAACAATTCACCCCTCCACTTT
CASSPANNSPLHF
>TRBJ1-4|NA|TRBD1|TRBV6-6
TGTGCCAGCAGAGATGGGACAGGGGTGGAAAAACTGTTTTTT
CASRDGTGVEKLFF
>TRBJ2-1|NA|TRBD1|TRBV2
TGTGCCAGCAGTGGGACAGGAGGCAGTGAGCAGTTCTTC
CASSGTGGSEQFF
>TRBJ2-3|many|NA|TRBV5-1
TGCGCCAGCAGCTTGTCGTCGTCCACAGATACGCAGTATTTT
CASSLSSSTDTQYF
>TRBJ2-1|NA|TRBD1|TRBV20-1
TGCAGTGCTAGAGATCCCCTAGACAGGGGAAATGAGCAGTTCTTC
CSARDPLDRGNEQFF
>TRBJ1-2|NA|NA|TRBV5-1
TGCGCCAGCAGCTTGGCGAGGGCGTCGGGGGAGGACTATGGCTACACCTTC
CASSLARASGEDYGYTF
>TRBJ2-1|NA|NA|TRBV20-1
TGCAGTACACAGGGAGATAGCTCCTACAATGAGCAGTTCTTC
CSTQGDSSYNEQFF
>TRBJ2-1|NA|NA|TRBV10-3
TGTGCCATCAGTGAGTCGACGTCACTCAGCTCCTACAATGAGCAGTTCTTC
CAISESTSLSSYNEQFF
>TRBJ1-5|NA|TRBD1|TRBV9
TGTGCCAGCAGCGTAACAGGGGAAGGTCAGCCCCAGCATTTT
CASSVTGEGQPQHF
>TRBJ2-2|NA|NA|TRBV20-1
TGCAGTGCTAGGAGGGGTTCCTCCGGGGAGCTGTTTTTT
CSARRGSSGELFF
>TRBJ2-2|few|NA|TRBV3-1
TGTGCCAGCATCGGGGGTGCGAACACCGGGGAGCTGTTTTTT
CASIGGANTGELFF
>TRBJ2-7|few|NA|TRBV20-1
TGCAGTGCTAGAGATCTCTCAGGTCCGAGCTCCTACGAGCAGTACTTC
CSARDLSGPSSYEQYF
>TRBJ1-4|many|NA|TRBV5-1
TGCGCCAGCAGCCTCGATTCAACTAATGAAAAACTGTTTTTT
CASSLDSTNEKLFF
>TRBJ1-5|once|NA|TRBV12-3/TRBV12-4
TGTGCCAGCAGTTTATCAGGCAGGGTGCGCGGGGCCCAGCATTTT
CASSLSGRVRGAQHF
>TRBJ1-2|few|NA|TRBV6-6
TGTGCCAGCAGTAAAGGCAGCCTACTTACAGGGAAGGGCTACACCTTC
CASSKGSLLTGKGYTF
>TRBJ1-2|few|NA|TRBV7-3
TGTGCCAGCACCTGTGGAGGCTACACCTTC
CASTCGGYTF
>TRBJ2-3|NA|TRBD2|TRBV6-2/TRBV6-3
TGTGCCAGCGGACTAGCGGGGGTTGCAGATACGCAGTATTTT
CASGLAGVADTQYF
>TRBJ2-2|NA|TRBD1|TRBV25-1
TGTGCCAGCAGTCGGCGTGGCCAGGGGGTTATCGGGGAGCTGTTTTTT
CASSRRGQGVIGELFF
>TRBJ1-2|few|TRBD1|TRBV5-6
TGTGCCAGCAGCTCCGGATTTACCGGGACAGGGGTATCCGGCTACACCTTC
CASSSGFTGTGVSGYTF
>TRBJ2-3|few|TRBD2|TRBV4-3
TGCGCCAGCAGACCACAACTAGCGGGGAGCACAGATACGCAGTATTTT
CASRPQLAGSTDTQYF
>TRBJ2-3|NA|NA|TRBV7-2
TGTGCCAGCAGCTTAGCCTCAAGGGGGGCAGATACGCAGTATTTT
CASSLASRGADTQYF
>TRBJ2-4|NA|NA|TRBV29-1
TGCAGCGTTGCCGAAGCCAAAAACATTCAGTACTTC
CSVAEAKNIQYF
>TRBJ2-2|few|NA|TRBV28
TGTGCCAGCAGTTTATTTGGACAGAACACTGGGGAGCTGTTTTTT
CASSLFGQNTGELFF
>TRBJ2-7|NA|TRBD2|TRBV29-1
TGCAGCGGCAGCACTAGCGGGGACTCCTACGAGCAGTACTTC
CSGSTSGDSYEQYF
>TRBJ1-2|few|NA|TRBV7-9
TGTGCCAGCTATAGCCCCAACTATGGCTACACCTTC
CASYSPNYGYTF
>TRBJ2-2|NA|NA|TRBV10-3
TGTGCCATCACGGGGCGGGACACCGGGGAGCTGTTTTTT
CAITGRDTGELFF
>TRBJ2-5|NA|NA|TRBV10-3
TGTGCAGTGCGTAGGACTGCCTTGGATGAGCAGTACTTC
CAVRRTALDEQYF